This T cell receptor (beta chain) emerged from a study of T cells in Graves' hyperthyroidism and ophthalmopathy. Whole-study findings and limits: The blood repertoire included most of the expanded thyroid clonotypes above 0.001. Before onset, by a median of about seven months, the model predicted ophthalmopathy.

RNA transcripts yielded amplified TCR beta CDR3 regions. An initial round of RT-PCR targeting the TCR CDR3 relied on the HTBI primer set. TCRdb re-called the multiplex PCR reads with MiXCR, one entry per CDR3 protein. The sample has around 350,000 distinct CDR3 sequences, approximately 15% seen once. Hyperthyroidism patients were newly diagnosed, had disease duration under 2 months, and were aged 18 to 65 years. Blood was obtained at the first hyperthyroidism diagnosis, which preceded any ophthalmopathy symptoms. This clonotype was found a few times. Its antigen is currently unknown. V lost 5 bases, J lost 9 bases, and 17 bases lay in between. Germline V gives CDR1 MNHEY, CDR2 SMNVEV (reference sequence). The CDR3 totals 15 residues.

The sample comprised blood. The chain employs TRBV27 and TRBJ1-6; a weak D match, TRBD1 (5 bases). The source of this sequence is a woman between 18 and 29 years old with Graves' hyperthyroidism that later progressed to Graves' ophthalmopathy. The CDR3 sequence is CASSLQALLGSPLHF. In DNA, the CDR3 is TGTGCCAGCAGTCTACAGGCTCTCCTAGGTTCACCCCTCCACTTT.